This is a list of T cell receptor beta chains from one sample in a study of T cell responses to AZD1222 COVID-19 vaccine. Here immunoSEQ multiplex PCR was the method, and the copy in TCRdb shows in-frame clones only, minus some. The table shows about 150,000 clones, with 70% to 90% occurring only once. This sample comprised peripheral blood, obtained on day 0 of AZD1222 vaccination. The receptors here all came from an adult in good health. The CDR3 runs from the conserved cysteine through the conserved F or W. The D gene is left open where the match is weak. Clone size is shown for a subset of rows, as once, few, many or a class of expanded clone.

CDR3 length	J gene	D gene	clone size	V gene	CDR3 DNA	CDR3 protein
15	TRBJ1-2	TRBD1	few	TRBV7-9	TGTGCCAGCAGCTTAGTGGGACAGGGTCCCCATGGCTACACCTTC	CASSLVGQGPHGYTF
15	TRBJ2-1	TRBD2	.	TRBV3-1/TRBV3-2	TGTGCCAGCAGCCAAGGGCTAGCGGGGAACAATGAGCAGTTCTTC	CASSQGLAGNNEQFF
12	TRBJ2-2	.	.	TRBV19	TGTGCCAGTAGTAGGCTAGCCGGGGAGCTGTTTTTT	CASSRLAGELFF
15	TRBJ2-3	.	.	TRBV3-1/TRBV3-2	TGTGCCAGCAGCCAAGGCGGAGGGCTGACAGATACGCAGTATTTT	CASSQGGGLTDTQYF
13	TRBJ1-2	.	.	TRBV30	TGTGCCTGGTGCCACTCGGGGGGATATGGCTACACCTTC	CAWCHSGGYGYTF
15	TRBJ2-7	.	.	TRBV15	TGTGCCACCAGCAGAGATCCTACAGGCGATGAGTGGCAGTACTTC	CATSRDPTGDEWQYF
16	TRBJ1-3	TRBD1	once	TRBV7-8	TGTGCCAGCAGCTTCCCCCGCCCAGGGGGCGGAAACACCATATATTTT	CASSFPRPGGGNTIYF
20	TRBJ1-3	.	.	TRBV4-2	TGTGCCAGCAGCCAGACTGCCCTAGAAAATGCGGGGGATGGCAGAAACACCATATATTTT	CASSQTALENAGDGRNTIYF
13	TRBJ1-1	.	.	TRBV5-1	TGCGCCAGCAGCTGGGATGGGAACACTGAAGCTTTCTTT	CASSWDGNTEAFF
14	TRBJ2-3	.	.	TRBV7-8	TGTGCCAGCAGCTTACGCTCAGGGCCAGATACGCAGTATTTT	CASSLRSGPDTQYF
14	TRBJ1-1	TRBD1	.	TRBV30	TGTGCCTGGAGTGTACAGGGGCTGAACACTGAAGCTTTCTTT	CAWSVQGLNTEAFF
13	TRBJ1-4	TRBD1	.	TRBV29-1	TGCAGCGTTAGGGGACAGTACAGTGAAAAACTGTTTTTT	CSVRGQYSEKLFF
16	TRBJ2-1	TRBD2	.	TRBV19	TGTGCCAGTAGTACTCCTAGCGGGGGGGCCCAGAATGAGCAGTTCTTC	CASSTPSGGAQNEQFF
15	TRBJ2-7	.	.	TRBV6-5	TGTGCCAGCAGTTCCGGACTTGGAAGCTCCTACGAGCAGTACTTC	CASSSGLGSSYEQYF
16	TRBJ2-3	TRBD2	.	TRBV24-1	TGTGCCACCACCTCGGAGACTAGCGGGGGAACAGATACGCAGTATTTT	CATTSETSGGTDTQYF
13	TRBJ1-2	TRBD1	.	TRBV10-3	TGTGCCATCGGGACAGCCGTAAACTATGGCTACACCTTC	CAIGTAVNYGYTF